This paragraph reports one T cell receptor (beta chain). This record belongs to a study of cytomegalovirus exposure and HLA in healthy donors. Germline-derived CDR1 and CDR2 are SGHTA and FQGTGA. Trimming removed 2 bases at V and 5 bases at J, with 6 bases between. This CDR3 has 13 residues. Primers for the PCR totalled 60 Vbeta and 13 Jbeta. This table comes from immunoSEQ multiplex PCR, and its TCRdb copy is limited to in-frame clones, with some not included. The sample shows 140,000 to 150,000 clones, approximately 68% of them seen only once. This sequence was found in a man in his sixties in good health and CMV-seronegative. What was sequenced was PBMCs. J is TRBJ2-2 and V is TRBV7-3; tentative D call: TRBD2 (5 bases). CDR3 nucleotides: TGTGCCAGCAGCTTACGCGGGACCGGGGAGCTGTTTTTT. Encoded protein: CASSLRGTGELFF.